The 29 T cell receptor beta chains below were found in one sample sequenced in a study of blood T cells in healthy people across ages. The authors ran a second PCR of about 7 to 12 cycles using a sample-barcoded 5' primer and a J-beta primer mix. TCRdb re-called the 5' RACE reads through MiXCR, storing one row per CDR3 protein. This table holds about 1,500,000 distinct CDR3 sequences, roughly 45% found once. Sequenced material: blood. These receptors were taken from a young woman in good health.

The chain has TRBV5-6 and TRBJ2-5, with D possibly called TRBD1 or TRBD2 (5 bases each). Matching the DNA end better, TRBJ2-7 makes the J call doubtful. Per germline, CDR1 SGHDT and CDR2 YYEEEE. This CDR3 region has 17 residues. CDR3: CASSLERSGTWRSEQYF. CDR3 DNA sequence: TGTGCCAGCAGCTTGGAGCGGTCGGGGACCTGGAGGAGCGAGCAGTACTTC.

The V and J genes are TRBV14 and TRBJ2-3; D is perhaps TRBD1 (6 bases). CDR3 size: 17 residues. Germline values: CDR1 SGHDN, CDR2 FVKESK. V was pared by 0 bases and J by 4 bases, with 17 bases between. For the CDR3, the DNA is TGTGCCAGCAGCCAAGACGCCCTAAAGGGGGTAGCAGATACGCAGTATTTT. Protein sequence: CASSQDALKGVADTQYF.

The CDR3 loop is CASSQDTGSPLEQYF. DNA for the CDR3: TGCGCCAGCAGCCAAGATACGGGGTCCCCCCTGGAGCAGTACTTC. The genes are TRBV4-1 and TRBJ2-7; D perhaps matches TRBD2 (5 bases). The V gene lost 0 bases and the J gene lost 7 bases, with 16 bases spanning the gap. The CDR3 sequence is 15 residues long. The germline gives CDR1 MGHRA, CDR2 YSYEKL.

The chain couples TRBV18 to TRBJ1-3; D unresolved. The V end was cut by 3 bases, the J end by 4 bases, with 19 bases between. This CDR3 has 17 amino acids. From germline, CDR1 is KGHSH and CDR2 LQKENI. The CDR3 reads CASSPPPAGVGGNTIYF. CDR3 coding DNA: TGTGCCAGCTCACCCCCACCGGCCGGCGTGGGGGGAAACACCATATATTTT.

This clonotype came up a few times. The chain carries TRBV12-3 or TRBV12-4 and TRBJ2-4; a possible D gene is TRBD2 (6 bases). V was trimmed by 5 bases and J by 6 bases, leaving 11 bases between them. The CDR3 sequence is 13 residues long. CDR3 in DNA: TGTGCCAGCAGTCCTCCGCGGGGAAACATTCAGTACTTC. Amino acid sequence: CASSPPRGNIQYF.

V and J are TRBV30 and TRBJ2-7; possible D gene TRBD2, 5 bases. V lost 1 base and J lost 3, with 10 bases in between. Germline CDR1 reads GTSNPN; CDR2 reads SVGIG (reference sequence). This CDR3 is 13 amino acids long. CDR3 sequence reads: CAWSGGWNYEQYF. The CDR3, as DNA: TGTGCCTGGAGTGGAGGGTGGAACTACGAGCAGTACTTC.

To note about this clonotype: One end of the junction fails to match germline, which may point to a read error. This chain connects TRBV14 to TRBJ2-5; TRBD2 matches 9 bases. The DNA end is more similar to TRBJ2-7, so the J call may be wrong. This CDR3 contains 15 residues. CDR1 is SGHDN and CDR2 is FVKESK in the germline V gene. The CDR3 here is CTSSQEVAGDYEQYF. CDR3 nucleotide sequence: TGTACCAGCAGCCAAGAAGTAGCGGGGGACTACGAGCAGTACTTC.

This chain uses TRBV9 with TRBJ1-6, with unresolved D. The CDR3 is made up of 15 amino acids. CDR1 and CDR2 (germline): SGDLS, YYNGEE. The V and J ends lost 0 bases and 6 bases respectively, with 10 bases between them. The CDR3 DNA follows: TGTGCCAGCAGCGTAGTGGACCGTTCTAATTCACCCCTCCACTTT. Protein: CASSVVDRSNSPLHF.

Details on this clonotype: An end of the junction differs from the germline gene, which may be a read error. The CDR3 is CAGSFDTTADTQYF. DNA for the CDR3: TGTGCCGGCAGCTTTGACACAACGGCAGATACGCAGTATTTT. The chain uses TRBV7-9 and TRBJ2-3, with D unresolved. The germline V gene has CDR1 SEHNR and CDR2 FQNEAQ (reference sequence). This CDR3 region has 14 residues.

Points on this clonotype: A much larger clone lies a single base off, so this may be a read error. The chain combines TRBV27 with TRBJ2-5; no clear D. The ends were cut back, 6 bases at V and 5 bases at J, with 13 bases in the middle. The CDR3 sequence is 13 residues long. The V gene's germline CDR1 is MNHEY and CDR2 SMNVEV (reference sequence). CDR3 sequence (DNA): TGTGCCAGCAGGTCTAGGACGGAGGAGACCCAGTACTTC. Translated: CASRSRTEETQYF.

This clonotype came up a few times. The genes are TRBV28 and TRBJ2-7, with D maybe TRBD2 (5 bases). V lost 1 base and J lost 5, with 15 bases in between. The CDR3 runs to 15 residues. The germline V gene encodes CDR1 MDHEN and CDR2 SYDVKM. This CDR3 reads CASSLFRGTGNEQYF. In DNA form, the CDR3 reads TGTGCCAGCAGTTTATTCCGGGGTACCGGGAACGAGCAGTACTTC.

The V and J genes are TRBV2 and TRBJ1-2; D not certain. CDR1 and CDR2 from the germline V gene are SNHLY and FYNNEI. V lost 2 bases and J lost 2, with 6 bases in between. The CDR3 has 13 amino acids. The CDR3 loop reads CASSELGNYGYTF. The CDR3 DNA is TGTGCCAGCAGTGAACTCGGGAACTATGGCTACACCTTC.

The chain carries TRBV27 and TRBJ2-1; 12 nucleotides match TRBD2. Germline CDR1 is MNHEY and CDR2 is SMNVEV (reference sequence). V shed 5 bases, J shed 2 bases, and the junction held 4 bases outside the gene matches. CDR3 length: 16 residues. Written as DNA, the CDR3 is TGTGCCAGCAGTGGGACTAGCGGGTCGACCTACAATGAGCAGTTCTTC. Its translation: CASSGTSGSTYNEQFF.

This clonotype was detected only a few times. The rearrangement links TRBV2 to TRBJ2-1; D uncertain. The CDR3 has 16 residues. The ends were cut back, 4 bases at V and 0 bases at J, with 13 bases in the middle. In germline, CDR1 is SNHLY, CDR2 FYNNEI. The CDR3 nucleotides are TGTGCCAGCAGTGCAACCATCCTTAGCTCCTACAATGAGCAGTTCTTC. It translates to CASSATILSSYNEQFF.

The J gene is TRBJ1-1, the V gene TRBV7-8; D is undetermined. V lost 7 bases and J lost 2, with 11 bases in between. The germline V gene encodes CDR1 SGHVS and CDR2 FQNEAQ. The CDR3 extends over 13 amino acids. The DNA of the CDR3 is TGTGCCAGCACCCCTGGGTATAACACTGAAGCTTTCTTT. As protein: CASTPGYNTEAFF. The full variable domain, its missing parts supplied by reference TRBV7-8 and TRBJ1-1, is GAGVSQSPRYKVAKRGQDVALRCDPISGHVSLFWYQQALGQGPEFLTYFQNEAQLDKSGLPSDRFFAERPEGSVSTLKIQRTQQEDSAVYLCASTPGYNTEAFFGQGTRLTVV.

J is TRBJ2-3 and V is TRBV3-1, with 9 bases fitting TRBD1. The V segment lost 7 bases and the J segment 2 bases; nucleotides outside the gene matches: 7. In germline, CDR1 is LGHDT, CDR2 YNNKEL (reference sequence). The CDR3 is 15 amino acids. This chain's CDR3 is CASMNRDRATDTQYF. CDR3 nucleotide sequence: TGTGCCAGCATGAACCGGGACAGGGCCACAGATACGCAGTATTTT.

This clonotype has only a few counts. The rearrangement links TRBV7-9 to TRBJ2-4, with 9 bases that match TRBD1. Per the germline V gene, CDR1 is SEHNR and CDR2 is FQNEAQ (reference sequence). V trimming: 5 bases; J trimming: 0 bases; junction bases outside the gene matches: 8. This CDR3 spans 17 amino acids. In nucleotides, the CDR3 is TGTGCCAGCAGCACTCCGGACAGGGGTCTAGCCAAAAACATTCAGTACTTC. The encoded protein is CASSTPDRGLAKNIQYF.

This clonotype was recorded a few times. The chain combines TRBV18 with TRBJ2-7, with D perhaps matching TRBD2 (6 bases). V was trimmed by 10 bases and J by 3 bases, leaving 16 bases between them. The germline V gene encodes CDR1 KGHSH and CDR2 LQKENI. The CDR3 is 13 amino acids. The CDR3 sequence: CATKSRGGYEQYF. The CDR3, as DNA: TGTGCCACCAAATCGCGGGGCGGCTACGAGCAGTACTTC. Filled out from reference TRBV18 and TRBJ2-7, the complete variable domain reads NAGVMQNPRHLVRRRGQEARLRCSPMKGHSHVYWYRQLPEEGLKFMVYLQKENIIDESGMPKERFSAEFPKEGPSILRIQQVVRGDSAAYFCATKSRGGYEQYFGPGTRLTVT.

The chain carries TRBV9 and TRBJ2-4; tentative D call: TRBD2 (5 bases). The J call is doubtful: the DNA matches TRBJ2-7 better. Germline CDR1 and CDR2: SGDLS and YYNGEE. This CDR3 contains 16 residues. CDR3 residues: CASSRGPAVIPYEQYF. The CDR3 DNA reads TGTGCCAGCAGCAGAGGACCAGCGGTCATTCCCTACGAGCAGTACTTC.

This sequence joins TRBV10-3 and TRBJ1-1, with D hard to call. CDR3 length equals 13 residues. Germline V gene sequence: CDR1 ENHRY, CDR2 SYGVKD. V was shortened by 4 bases and J by 1 base, with 7 bases between the two germline ends. The CDR3 region is CAISGLENTEAFF. The CDR3 region has the DNA TGTGCCATCAGTGGACTAGAGAACACTGAAGCTTTCTTT.

This clonotype was picked up a small number of times. The chain recombines TRBV3-1 with TRBJ2-7, with D uncertain. Per the germline V gene, CDR1 is LGHDT and CDR2 is YNNKEL (reference sequence). Trimming shortened V by 4 bases and J by 7 bases, and 11 bases separated the two germline ends. The CDR3 is 12 amino acids. Here the CDR3 DNA reads TGTGCCAGCAGCCCTTTCGAAAGGGAGCAGTACTTC. It codes for CASSPFEREQYF.

The rearrangement joins TRBV12-3 or TRBV12-4 to TRBJ2-1; D is uncertain. This CDR3 is 14 amino acids long. V was trimmed by 6 bases and J by 5 bases, leaving 14 bases between them. CDR3 residues: CASSPRGTHNEQFF. The CDR3 nucleotides read TGTGCCAGCAGCCCCAGAGGCACCCACAATGAGCAGTTCTTC.

The chain is built from TRBV18 and TRBJ2-7, with D tentatively TRBD2 (6 bases). Looked up from germline, CDR1 is KGHSH and CDR2 is LQKENI. The CDR3 consists of 13 residues. The germline V and J ends were trimmed by 3 bases and 6 bases, with 12 bases remaining between them. Here the CDR3 DNA reads TGTGCCAGCTCACCTGGGACTGTTAGCGAGCAGTACTTC. Its protein product is CASSPGTVSEQYF.

This clonotype was found a few times. The chain employs TRBV15 and TRBJ2-7; D is possibly TRBD2 (5 bases). Matching the DNA end better, TRBJ2-5 makes the J call doubtful. Germline lookup yields CDR1 LNHNV and CDR2 YYDKDF (reference sequence). This CDR3 has 12 residues. CDR3 coding DNA: TGTGCCACCAGCAGTCCCGAGGGGACCCAGTACTTC. This codes for CATSSPEGTQYF.

The chain is built from TRBV5-1 and TRBJ2-4; 8 bases are a match to TRBD1. TRBJ2-7 matches the DNA end more closely, so the J call is doubtful. Per germline, CDR1 SGHRS and CDR2 YFSETQ. The CDR3 has 15 amino acids. The CDR3 region is CASSPSGQVFGEQYF. CDR3 nucleotides: TGCGCCAGCAGCCCCTCGGGACAGGTATTTGGCGAGCAGTACTTC.

The chain joins TRBV10-3 to TRBJ2-1, with D uncertain. This CDR3 comprises 15 residues. The germline gives CDR1 ENHRY, CDR2 SYGVKD. Trimming took off 3 bases at V and 8 bases at J, with 17 bases between the two ends. CDR3 protein: CAISDSNSGRDEQFF. CDR3 coding DNA: TGTGCCATCAGTGACTCGAACTCTGGTCGGGATGAGCAGTTCTTC.

This clonotype has only a few counts. The chain joins TRBV28 to TRBJ2-7, with a possible D match to TRBD1 (5 bases). Germline assignment: CDR1 MDHEN and CDR2 SYDVKM. Trimming removed 3 bases from V and 1 base from J, with 13 bases in between. The CDR3 spans 15 residues. The DNA of the CDR3 is TGTGCCAGCAGTTTTAGGATCAGGGTTTCCTACGAGCAGTACTTC. It yields the protein CASSFRIRVSYEQYF.

This clonotype was observed a few times. The V call is TRBV6-1, the J call TRBJ1-5; D is undetermined. CDR3 length equals 15 residues. Germline assignment: CDR1 MNHNS and CDR2 SASEGT. Trimming stripped 2 bases from V and 1 base from J, with 9 bases between. The CDR3 protein is CASSEMVGSNQPQHF. CDR3 coding DNA: TGTGCCAGCAGTGAAATGGTAGGGAGCAATCAGCCCCAGCATTTT.

This clonotype turned up a few times. The chain employs TRBV3-1 and TRBJ1-2; the D gene is possibly TRBD1 (5 bases). The CDR3 covers 13 residues. Per germline, CDR1 LGHDT and CDR2 YNNKEL (reference sequence). Trimming shortened V by 4 bases and J by 8 bases, and 14 bases separated the two germline ends. Written as DNA, the CDR3 is TGTGCCAGCAGCCTGCAGGGAACGGGGGGCTACACCTTC. This encodes CASSLQGTGGYTF.